This T cell receptor beta chain was identified in a study of breast tumors, draining lymph nodes, adjacent tissues. Using its own MiXCR run on the multiplex PCR reads, TCRdb lists one record per CDR3 protein. The repertoire holds around 300,000 distinct CDR3 sequences, roughly 31% seen once, with roughly 1.1% in the top ten. Findings and limits, study-wide: The lymph node origin of tumor T cells was framed as consistent with a hypothesis, not demonstrated. Tumors had less TCR diversity than lymph nodes, more than nontumor tissue.

Germline CDR1 SGHRS, CDR2 YFSETQ. The length of the CDR3 is 14 residues. V was clipped by 4 bases and J by 1 base, with 8 bases between them. Concerning this clonotype itself: Its target is not known. Because the CDR3 is missing its conserved closing phenylalanine or tryptophan, this is likely a read error.

Axillary draining lymph nodes of breast cancer patients supplied the node samples. This receptor was identified in a female donor with breast cancer. Some clones in this sample may be carry-over from other donors' samples. The chain joins TRBV5-1 to TRBJ2-2; D is ambiguous. Input material: axillary lymph node tissue. CDR3 amino acids: CASSVNRNTGELFS. The CDR3 DNA sequence: TGCGCCAGCAGCGTCAACAGGAACACCGGGGAGCTGTTTTCT.